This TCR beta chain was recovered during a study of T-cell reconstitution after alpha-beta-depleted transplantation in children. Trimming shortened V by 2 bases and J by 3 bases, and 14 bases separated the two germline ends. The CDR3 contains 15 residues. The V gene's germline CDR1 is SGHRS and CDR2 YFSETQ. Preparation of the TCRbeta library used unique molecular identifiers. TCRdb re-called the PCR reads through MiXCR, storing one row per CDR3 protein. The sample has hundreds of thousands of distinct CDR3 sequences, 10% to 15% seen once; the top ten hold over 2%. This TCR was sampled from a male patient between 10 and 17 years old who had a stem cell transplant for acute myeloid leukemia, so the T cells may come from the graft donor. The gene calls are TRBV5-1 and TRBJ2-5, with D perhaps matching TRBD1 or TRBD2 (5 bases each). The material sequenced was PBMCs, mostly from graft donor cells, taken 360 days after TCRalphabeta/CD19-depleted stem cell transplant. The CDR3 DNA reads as TGCGCCAGCAGCTTCACCGGGACCATAAAAGAGACCCAGTACTTC. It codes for CASSFTGTIKETQYF.